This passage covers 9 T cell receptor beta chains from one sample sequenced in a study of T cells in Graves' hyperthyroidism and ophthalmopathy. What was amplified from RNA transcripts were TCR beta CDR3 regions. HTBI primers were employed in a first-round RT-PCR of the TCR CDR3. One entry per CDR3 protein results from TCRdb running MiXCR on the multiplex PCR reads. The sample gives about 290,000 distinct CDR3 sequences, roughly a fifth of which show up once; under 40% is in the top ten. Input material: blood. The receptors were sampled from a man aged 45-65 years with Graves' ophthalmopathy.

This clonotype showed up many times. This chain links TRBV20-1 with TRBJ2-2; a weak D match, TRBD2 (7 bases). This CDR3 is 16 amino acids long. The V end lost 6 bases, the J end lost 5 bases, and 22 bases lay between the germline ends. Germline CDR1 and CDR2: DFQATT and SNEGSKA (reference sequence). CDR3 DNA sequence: TGCAGTGCCATCTCATCGACGGGGGGCCGGACCGGGGAGCTGTTTTTT. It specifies CSAISSTGGRTGELFF.

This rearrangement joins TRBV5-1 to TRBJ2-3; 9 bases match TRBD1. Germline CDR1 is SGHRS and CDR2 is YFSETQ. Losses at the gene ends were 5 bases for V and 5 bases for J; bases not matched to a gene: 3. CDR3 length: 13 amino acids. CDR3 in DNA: TGCGCCAGCAGATGGACAGGGGAAGATACGCAGTATTTT. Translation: CASRWTGEDTQYF.

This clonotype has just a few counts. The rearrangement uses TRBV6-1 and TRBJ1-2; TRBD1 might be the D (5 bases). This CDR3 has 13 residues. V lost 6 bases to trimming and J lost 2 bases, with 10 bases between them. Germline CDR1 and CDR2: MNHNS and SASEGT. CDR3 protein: CASRPAGNYGYTF. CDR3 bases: TGTGCCAGCAGACCCGCAGGGAACTATGGCTACACCTTC.

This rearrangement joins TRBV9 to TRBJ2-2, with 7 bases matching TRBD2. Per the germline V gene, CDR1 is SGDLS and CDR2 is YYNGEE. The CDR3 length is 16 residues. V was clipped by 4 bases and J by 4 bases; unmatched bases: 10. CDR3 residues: CASSPGVAGGTGELFF. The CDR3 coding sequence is TGTGCCAGCAGCCCGGGGGTAGCGGGCGGCACCGGGGAGCTGTTTTTT.

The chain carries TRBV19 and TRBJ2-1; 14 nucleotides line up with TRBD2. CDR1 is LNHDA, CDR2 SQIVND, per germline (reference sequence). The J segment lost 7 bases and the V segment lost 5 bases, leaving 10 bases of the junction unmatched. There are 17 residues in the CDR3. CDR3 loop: CASSRRLAGGPRNEQFF. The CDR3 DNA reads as TGTGCCAGTAGTCGAAGACTAGCGGGAGGGCCGAGGAATGAGCAGTTCTTC.

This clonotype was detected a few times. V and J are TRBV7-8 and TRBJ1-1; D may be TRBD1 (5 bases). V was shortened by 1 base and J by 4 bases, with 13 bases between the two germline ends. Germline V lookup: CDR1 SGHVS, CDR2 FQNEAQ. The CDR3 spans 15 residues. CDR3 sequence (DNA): TGTGCCAGCAGCTTAGGAGGGGCCCGGAGCACTGAAGCTTTCTTT. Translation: CASSLGGARSTEAFF.

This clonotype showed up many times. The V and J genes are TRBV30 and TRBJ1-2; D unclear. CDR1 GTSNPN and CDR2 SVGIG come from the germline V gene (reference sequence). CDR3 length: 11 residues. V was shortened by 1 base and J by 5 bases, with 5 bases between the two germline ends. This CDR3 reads CAWSGAYGYTF. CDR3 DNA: TGTGCCTGGAGTGGGGCGTATGGCTACACCTTC.

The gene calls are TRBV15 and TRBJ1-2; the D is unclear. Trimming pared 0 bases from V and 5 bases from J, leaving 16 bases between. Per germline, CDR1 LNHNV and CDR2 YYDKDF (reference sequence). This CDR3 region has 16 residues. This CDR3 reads CATSRDLGSPTYGYTF. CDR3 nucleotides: TGTGCCACCAGCAGAGATCTGGGGAGTCCAACATATGGCTACACCTTC.

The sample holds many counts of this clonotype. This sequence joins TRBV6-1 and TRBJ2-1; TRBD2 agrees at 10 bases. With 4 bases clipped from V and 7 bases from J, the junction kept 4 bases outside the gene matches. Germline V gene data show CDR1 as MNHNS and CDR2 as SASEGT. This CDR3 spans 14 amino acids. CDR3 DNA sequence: TGTGCCAGCAGTGTAACTAGCGGGATTAATGAGCAGTTCTTC. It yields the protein CASSVTSGINEQFF.